This is a list of T cell receptor beta chains from one sample in a study of blood T cell repertoires in COVID-19. Libraries were prepared by immunoSEQ multiplex PCR; TCRdb keeps only in-frame clonotypes and omits some of them. The sample lists tens of thousands of clones, more than 70% occurring once. Sequenced sample: peripheral blood. The receptor source for this set is a man in his 60s with active COVID-19. Both conserved end residues are part of each CDR3. The order of the fields is V gene, D gene, J gene, clone size, CDR3 DNA, CDR3 protein. D genes are given only for firm matches. Clone sizes are given selectively: once, few, many, or a class where the clone is expanded.

>TRBV28|.|TRBJ1-6|.
TGTGCCAGCAGTTGGTCAGGGGTAACCAATAATTCACCCCTCCACTTT
CASSWSGVTNNSPLHF
>TRBV6-1|.|TRBJ2-7|few
TGTGCCAGCAGTGAAGGGGGTAGCGGTTACGAGCAGTACTTC
CASSEGGSGYEQYF
>TRBV24-1|.|TRBJ2-1|.
TGTGCCACCAGTGACACGGGACTCCGGGGGGAGCAGTTCTTC
CATSDTGLRGEQFF
>TRBV19|.|TRBJ2-5|.
TGTGCCAGTAGTGCCTTTGGACAGCAAGAGACCCAGTACTTC
CASSAFGQQETQYF
>TRBV11-2|TRBD1|TRBJ1-2|.
TGTGCCAGCAGAACCCGGGACAGGGTCGGCTATGGCTACACCTTC
CASRTRDRVGYGYTF
>TRBV4-1|TRBD2|TRBJ2-7|.
TGCGCCAGCAGCCAAGGATTTGGGCGGGAGGAGGACTACGAGCAGTACTTC
CASSQGFGREEDYEQYF
>TRBV12-2|.|TRBJ2-1|.
TGTGCAAGTCGCGTTACCCAAGGAGGGAGTACCTACAATGAGCAGTTCTTC
CASRVTQGGSTYNEQFF
>TRBV2|.|TRBJ2-5|.
TGTGCCAGTAACTTCCAGGGGATGAGAGAGACCCAGTACTTC
CASNFQGMRETQYF
>TRBV11-2|.|TRBJ2-1|.
TGTGCCAGCAGATTACTAGCTGGGTACAATGAGCAGTTCTTC
CASRLLAGYNEQFF
>TRBV27|TRBD1|TRBJ1-2|.
TGTGCCAGCAGTACCCTGACAGGGAACTATGGCTACACCTTC
CASSTLTGNYGYTF
>TRBV30|.|TRBJ1-1|once
TGTGCCTGGAGTTGGGGGGGAGGTACTGAAGCTTTCTTT
CAWSWGGGTEAFF
>TRBV23-1|.|TRBJ2-7|.
TGCGCCAGCAGTCAAAAAACCAGGAACGAGCAGTACTTC
CASSQKTRNEQYF
>TRBV19|TRBD1|TRBJ1-4|.
TGTGCCAGTAGTATGGCCAGGGGGCGCGGAGGTAATGAAAAACTGTTTTTT
CASSMARGRGGNEKLFF
>TRBV27|.|TRBJ2-2|.
TGTGCCAGCAGCGACACCGGGGAGCTGTTTTTT
CASSDTGELFF
>TRBV5-1|TRBD2|TRBJ2-6|.
TGCGCCCGCAGCTGGGGGGGCTCTGGGGCCAACGTCCTGACTTTC
CARSWGGSGANVLTF
>TRBV11-3|.|TRBJ2-2|.
TGTGCCAGCAGCCCAGACACCTTCACCGGGGAGCTGTTTTTT
CASSPDTFTGELFF
>TRBV7-9|TRBD1|TRBJ1-2|.
TGTGCCAGCAGCTTAGTCGACAGGGGTGAGGGCTACACCTTC
CASSLVDRGEGYTF
>TRBV2|TRBD2|TRBJ2-1|once
TGTGCCAGCAGAGTTAGCGGGCGACGATCCTACAATGAGCAGTTCTTC
CASRVSGRRSYNEQFF
>TRBV7-9|TRBD2|TRBJ2-7|.
TGTGCCAGCAGTCAAGGACTAGCGGGGACTTACGAGCAGTACTTC
CASSQGLAGTYEQYF
>TRBV7-3|TRBD2|TRBJ2-5|.
TGTGCCAGCAGTCCGGGACTAGCGGGCCCGGAGACCCAGTACTTC
CASSPGLAGPETQYF
>TRBV10-3|.|TRBJ1-5|few
TGTGCCATCAGTGACCGGGACAACAATCAGCCCCAGCATTTT
CAISDRDNNQPQHF
>TRBV29-1|TRBD2|TRBJ2-7|.
TGCAGCGTTGTGGGGGGGGAAGGGAGCTCCTACGAGCAGTACTTC
CSVVGGEGSSYEQYF
>TRBV14|TRBD2|TRBJ2-1|.
TGTGCCAGCAGCCAAGATCTGGCTAGCGGGTACAATGAGCAGTTCTTC
CASSQDLASGYNEQFF
>TRBV10-2|TRBD1|TRBJ1-1|.
TGCGCCAGCAGTGAAATGGGAAGGGGGCCTGAAGCTTTCTTT
CASSEMGRGPEAFF
>TRBV27|.|TRBJ1-2|.
TGTGCCAGCAGCCTCTCCGGGGGGCTTTATGGCTACACCTTC
CASSLSGGLYGYTF
>TRBV5-1|TRBD1|TRBJ2-5|.
TGCGCCAGCAGCTTAACGGGGGGACAGGGGGAGACCCAGTACTTC
CASSLTGGQGETQYF
>TRBV5-8|.|TRBJ2-7|.
TGTGCCAGCAGCTTGGGAGACAGTACCTACGAGCAGTACTTC
CASSLGDSTYEQYF
>TRBV3-1/TRBV3-2|TRBD2|TRBJ2-3|.
TGTGCCAGCAGCCATCCGCGGGAGTTAGTAGATACGCAGTATTTT
CASSHPRELVDTQYF
>TRBV28|TRBD1|TRBJ1-2|.
TGTGCCAGCAGCCTCGGGACAGGGGGGTTTAACTATGGCTACACCTTC
CASSLGTGGFNYGYTF
>TRBV5-1|TRBD2|TRBJ2-5|.
TGCGCCAGCAGCTTACTAGCGGGAAATCAGGAGACCCAGTACTTC
CASSLLAGNQETQYF
>TRBV2|.|TRBJ1-5|.
TGTGCCAGCAACTGGGAGGGGCCCCAGCATTTT
CASNWEGPQHF
>TRBV3-1/TRBV3-2|.|TRBJ1-4|.
TGTGCCAGCAGCCAAGGCGTAGGAGGGGCTAATGAAAAACTGTTTTTT
CASSQGVGGANEKLFF
>TRBV11-2|.|TRBJ2-5|.
TGTGCCAGCAGCTTCAACAGGGTAACGGGAGAGACCCAGTACTTC
CASSFNRVTGETQYF
>TRBV3-1/TRBV3-2|.|TRBJ1-1|.
TGTGCCAGCAGCCAAGAGGGAGGGACTGAAGCTTTCTTT
CASSQEGGTEAFF